These 9 T cell receptor beta chains came from one sample sequenced in a study of immune heterogeneity within non-small cell lung tumors. Multiplex PCR with 32 V and 13 J primers amplified TCR beta CDR3. TCRdb re-called the multiplex PCR reads through MiXCR, storing one row per CDR3 protein. The table includes about 3,600 distinct CDR3 sequences, approximately 30% detected once. Bulk tumor genomic DNA constituted the template, at around 600 ng per sample. Biopsies that were spaced far apart were taken, several per primary tumor, during surgery. Their non-small cell lung cancer was newly diagnosed and untreated, and the patients underwent curative surgery. Input material: lung tumor tissue. The receptor set was obtained from a man aged 60 to 75 with non-small cell lung cancer.

This clonotype turned up a few times. CDR3 loop: CASTSNSGQNTGELFF. CDR3 nucleotide sequence: TGTGCCAGCACATCGAATAGCGGACAGAACACCGGGGAGCTGTTTTTT. The V call is TRBV6-2 or TRBV6-3, the J call TRBJ2-2; weak D call: TRBD2 (6 bases). CDR1 is MNHEY and CDR2 is SVGEGT in the germline V gene. CDR3 length: 16 amino acids. The V end was cut by 7 bases, the J end by 1 base, with 16 bases between.

About this clonotype: A much larger clonotype is one base distant, so this may be a read error. The gene calls are TRBV5-1 and TRBJ2-7, with D hard to call. V lost 2 bases and J lost 8, with 14 bases in between. Per germline, CDR1 SGHRS and CDR2 YFSETQ. The CDR3 contains 13 residues. Written as DNA, the CDR3 is TGCGCCAGCAGCTTAAGGAGCTCCGCCAAGCAGTACTTC. Translated: CASSLRSSAKQYF.

Only a few counts were recorded for this clonotype. The rearrangement uses TRBV4-1 and TRBJ1-1; tentatively, D is TRBD1 (6 bases). The germline V gene has CDR1 MGHRA and CDR2 YSYEKL. V lost 1 base, J lost 4 bases, and 22 bases lay in between. The CDR3 loop spans 18 amino acids. The chain's CDR3 is CASSQVRSLQGMGTEAFF. The CDR3 DNA sequence: TGCGCCAGCAGCCAAGTAAGGTCTTTGCAGGGGATGGGCACTGAAGCTTTCTTT.

The rearrangement links TRBV3-1 to TRBJ2-7; 13 bases are shared with TRBD2. This CDR3 is 15 amino acids long. CDR1 is LGHDT, CDR2 YNNKEL, per germline (reference sequence). V lost 4 bases, J lost 4 bases, and 4 bases stayed unmatched. The CDR3 coding sequence is TGTGCCAGCAGCCTAGGACTAGCGGGAGCTTACGAGCAGTACTTC. It yields the protein CASSLGLAGAYEQYF.

This clonotype was counted between two and nine times. The chain links TRBV5-1 to TRBJ2-7; the match to TRBD1 covers 9 bases. CDR1 is SGHRS and CDR2 is YFSETQ in the germline V gene. This CDR3 has 14 residues. The J segment lost 5 bases and the V segment lost 4 bases, leaving 7 bases of the junction unmatched. CDR3 in amino acids: CASSVRDRANEQYF. The CDR3 coding sequence is TGCGCCAGCAGCGTCCGGGACAGGGCCAACGAGCAGTACTTC. The full variable domain, in which reference TRBV5-1 and TRBJ2-7 provide the parts outside the CDR3, is KAGVTQTPRYLIKTRGQQVTLSCSPISGHRSVSWYQQTPGQGLQFLFEYFSETQRNKGNFPGRFSGRQFSNSRSEMNVSTLELGDSALYLCASSVRDRANEQYFGPGTRLTVT.

The chain recombines TRBV6-1 with TRBJ1-4, with D perhaps TRBD1 (6 bases). CDR3 length equals 13 residues. V was pared by 9 bases and J by 4 bases, with 12 bases between. Germline V gene lookup returns CDR1 MNHNS and CDR2 SASEGT. The CDR3 spells CARRQANNEKLFF. For the CDR3, the DNA is TGTGCCAGAAGACAGGCTAATAATGAAAAACTGTTTTTT.

Points on this clonotype: A much larger clone differs from this one at a single base, so this may be a read error. V and J are TRBV5-1 and TRBJ2-1; maybe TRBD2 (6 bases). Germline V gene sequence: CDR1 SGHRS, CDR2 YFSETQ. V shed 4 bases and J shed 7 bases, with 12 bases lying between them. This CDR3 has 13 residues. CDR3 residues: CASSHLAGNEQFF. In DNA, the CDR3 is TGCGCCAGCAGCCACCTGGCGGGGAATGAGCAGTTCTTC.

This clonotype came up a few times. The chain employs TRBV18 and TRBJ2-5, with 9 bases fitting TRBD1. The junction had 5 bases not matched to a gene; V was cut back by 1 base and J by 2 bases. The CDR3 has 16 residues. CDR1 and CDR2 (germline): KGHSH, LQKENI. For the CDR3, the DNA is TGTGCCAGCTCACCACAGTCGGGGACAGGGCAAGAGACCCAGTACTTC. Its translation is CASSPQSGTGQETQYF.

Comments on this clonotype: An end of the junction differs from the germline gene, which may be a read error. The chain carries TRBV5-1 and TRBJ2-1; TRBD1 matches at 7 bases. Germline values: CDR1 SGHRS, CDR2 YFSETQ. CDR3 size: 14 residues. The CDR3 DNA follows: TGCGCCAGCAGCTTAGGGGGCGCGTACAATCAGCAGTTCTTC. This gives the protein CASSLGGAYNQQFF.